One sample yielded the 27 T cell receptor beta chains listed below, sequenced in a study of blood T cells in healthy people across ages. It was with a sample-barcoded 5' primer and a J-beta primer mix that a second PCR of roughly 7 to 12 cycles was run. TCRdb re-called the 5' RACE reads through MiXCR, storing one row per CDR3 protein. The repertoire consists of over a million distinct CDR3 sequences, with roughly two fifths occurring once and the leading ten covering around 4%. Sequenced material: blood. These receptors all come from a young woman in good health.

V usage is TRBV27 and J usage is TRBJ2-5; 8 bases map to TRBD1. V lost 6 bases, J lost 3 bases, and 6 bases stayed unmatched. The length of the CDR3 is 14 residues. CDR1 and CDR2 (germline): MNHEY, SMNVEV (reference sequence). The CDR3 region has the DNA TGTGCCAGCAGGTTGACAGGGGAGAAAGAGACCCAGTACTTC. Its protein is CASRLTGEKETQYF.

This clonotype was counted between two and nine times. This rearrangement joins TRBV20-1 to TRBJ1-1; D gene unclear. Germline-derived CDR1 and CDR2 are DFQATT and SNEGSKA (reference sequence). This CDR3 is 12 amino acids long. Between the trimmed V and J ends, which lost 0 bases and 6 bases, there was a span of 8 bases. Here the CDR3 reads CSARDEKSEAFF. The CDR3 nucleotides read TGCAGTGCTAGAGATGAAAAGTCTGAAGCTTTCTTT.

The chain is built from TRBV6-5 and TRBJ2-7; 10 nucleotides line up with TRBD2. Germline V gene lookup returns CDR1 MNHEY and CDR2 SVGAGI. Unmatched junction bases numbered 9, after V lost 0 bases and J lost 1 base. This CDR3 spans 18 amino acids. CDR3 residues: CASSYSIAGGILSYEQYF. The CDR3 coding sequence is TGTGCCAGCAGTTACTCCATAGCGGGGGGTATACTATCCTACGAGCAGTACTTC.

J is TRBJ1-4 and V is TRBV2; 8 positions agree with TRBD1. V lost 5 bases to trimming and J lost 7 bases; unmatched junction nucleotides: 12. This CDR3 contains 16 residues. Looked up from germline, CDR1 is SNHLY and CDR2 is FYNNEI. The CDR3 sequence: CASSTGTGAIGEKLFF. The CDR3 DNA reads as TGTGCCAGCAGTACCGGGACAGGAGCCATTGGTGAAAAACTGTTTTTT.

Of note for this clonotype: This may come from a read error, since a much larger clone is one base off. V is TRBV7-6 and J is TRBJ2-5, with D unclear. The germline gives CDR1 SGHVS, CDR2 FNYEAQ. The CDR3 contains 12 residues. CDR3 nucleotides: TGTGCCTGCAGCTGGTACCAAGAGACCCAGTACTTC. Translated, it gives CACSWYQETQYF.

This clonotype has a handful of counts. The genes are TRBV20-1 and TRBJ2-4; D gene ambiguous. The CDR3 is 13 residues long. With 0 bases removed from V and 0 bases from J, the gap between germline ends came to 3 bases. The germline V gene has CDR1 DFQATT and CDR2 SNEGSKA (reference sequence). DNA of the CDR3: TGCAGTGCTAGAGACCAAGCCAAAAACATTCAGTACTTC. This codes for CSARDQAKNIQYF.

This clonotype was observed a few times. CDR3 sequence: CSARGLAGINEQFF. DNA for the CDR3: TGCAGTGCTAGGGGACTAGCGGGGATTAATGAGCAGTTCTTC. The chain carries TRBV20-1 and TRBJ2-1, with 13 nucleotides matching TRBD2. The V segment lost 3 bases and the J segment 7 bases; nucleotides outside the gene matches: 3. The CDR3 is made up of 14 amino acids. The germline CDR1 and CDR2 sequences are DFQATT and SNEGSKA (reference sequence).

This clonotype has just a few counts. V usage is TRBV10-3 and J usage is TRBJ2-3; D is tentatively TRBD1 or TRBD2 (5 bases each). Germline V gene lookup returns CDR1 ENHRY and CDR2 SYGVKD. V lost 3 bases to trimming and J lost 0 bases, with 10 bases between them. This CDR3 is 15 amino acids long. DNA for the CDR3: TGTGCCATCAGTGACCGGGGCCGAAGCACAGATACGCAGTATTTT. Translation gives CAISDRGRSTDTQYF.

V and J are TRBV20-1 and TRBJ2-1; 7 bases line up with TRBD2. The CDR3 is made up of 15 amino acids. The germline gives CDR1 DFQATT, CDR2 SNEGSKA (reference sequence). V lost 0 bases and J lost 2; bases outside the gene matches: 4. CDR3 amino acids: CSARDPAGTYNEQFF. The DNA of the CDR3 is TGCAGTGCTAGAGATCCAGCGGGAACCTACAATGAGCAGTTCTTC.

The rearrangement links TRBV4-1 to TRBJ2-2; D unclear. CDR1 and CDR2 from the germline V gene are MGHRA and YSYEKL. Trimming cost V 1 base and J 3 bases, with 15 bases left between them. The CDR3 contains 17 residues. In nucleotides, the CDR3 is TGCGCCAGCAGCCAAGCCCCCCCGGCATCGGACACCGGGGAGCTGTTTTTT. Translating it yields CASSQAPPASDTGELFF.

V gene TRBV19 combines with J gene TRBJ2-3; tentative D call: TRBD1 (6 bases). Trimming took 2 bases from V and 4 from J, leaving 10 bases between them. The germline gives CDR1 LNHDA, CDR2 SQIVND (reference sequence). The CDR3 covers 14 residues. CDR3 amino acids: CASSILQGADTQYF. The CDR3 DNA follows: TGTGCCAGTAGTATATTACAGGGCGCAGATACGCAGTATTTT. The entire variable domain, with the rest obtained from reference TRBV19 and TRBJ2-3, is as follows: DGGITQSPKYLFRKEGQNVTLSCEQNLNHDAMYWYRQDPGQGLRLIYYSQIVNDFQKGDIAEGYSVSREKKESFPLTVTSAQKNPTAFYLCASSILQGADTQYFGPGTRLTVL.

In this sample, this clonotype turned up many times. This sequence joins TRBV11-2 and TRBJ2-1; no definite D call. This CDR3 is 15 amino acids long. Trimming took off 5 bases at V and 0 bases at J, with 11 bases between the two ends. Germline CDR1 is SGHAT and CDR2 is FQNNGV. The CDR3 loop reads CASSLPRSSYNEQFF. The CDR3 DNA is TGTGCCAGCAGCCTCCCCCGGAGCTCCTACAATGAGCAGTTCTTC. Based on the CDR3 plus reference TRBV11-2 and TRBJ2-1, the full variable domain is EAGVAQSPRYKIIEKRQSVAFWCNPISGHATLYWYQQILGQGPKLLIQFQNNGVVDDSQLPKDRFSAERLKGVDSTLKIQPAKLEDSAVYLCASSLPRSSYNEQFFGPGTRLTVL.

This clonotype was found a few times. V gene TRBV3-1 combines with J gene TRBJ2-3; 9 bases line up with TRBD2. The CDR3 totals 15 residues. Per germline, CDR1 LGHDT and CDR2 YNNKEL (reference sequence). V was clipped by 5 bases and J by 4 bases; unmatched bases: 7. The chain's CDR3 is CASSNPGLASDTQYF. Written as DNA, the CDR3 is TGTGCCAGCAGCAACCCGGGACTAGCCTCAGATACGCAGTATTTT.

The chain is built from TRBV3-1 and TRBJ2-7, with D perhaps TRBD1 (6 bases). The CDR3 totals 16 residues. Germline V CDR1 and CDR2: LGHDT, YNNKEL (reference sequence). Trimming shortened V by 0 bases and J by 1 base, and 13 bases separated the two germline ends. CDR3 in amino acids: CASSQEWTRGSYEQYF. CDR3 in DNA: TGTGCCAGCAGCCAAGAATGGACCAGGGGATCCTACGAGCAGTACTTC.

The rearrangement uses TRBV7-8 and TRBJ2-7; 7 bases map to TRBD1. Germline V gives CDR1 SGHVS, CDR2 FQNEAQ. Unmatched junction bases numbered 14, after V lost 5 bases and J lost 7 bases. This CDR3 has 15 residues. The CDR3, as DNA: TGTGCCAGCAGCCCGCGACAGGGCCCGACGGGGGAGCAGTACTTC. Amino acid sequence: CASSPRQGPTGEQYF.

This clonotype occurred a few times. The genes are TRBV6-1 and TRBJ1-5, with D uncertain. Germline CDR1 is MNHNS and CDR2 is SASEGT. V shed 6 bases and J shed 0 bases, with 12 bases lying between them. This CDR3 is 15 amino acids long. CDR3 in amino acids: CASRPGELSNQPQHF. CDR3 in DNA: TGTGCCAGCAGACCAGGCGAACTTAGCAATCAGCCCCAGCATTTT.

The rearrangement joins TRBV11-2 to TRBJ2-6, with D possibly being TRBD1 (5 bases). CDR3 length: 18 residues. The germline V and J ends were trimmed by 3 bases and 2 bases, with 17 bases remaining between them. Germline V gene lookup returns CDR1 SGHAT and CDR2 FQNNGV. CDR3 sequence reads: CASSFYQGPIPGANVLTF. DNA of the CDR3: TGTGCCAGCAGCTTTTATCAGGGCCCCATCCCTGGGGCCAACGTCCTGACTTTC.

This clonotype was detected a few times. V and J are TRBV12-3 or TRBV12-4 and TRBJ2-5; no definite D call. The CDR3 totals 14 residues. V lost 1 base to trimming and J lost 11 bases, with 17 bases between them. This chain's CDR3 is CASSLVPGNNEQYF. CDR3 in DNA: TGTGCCAGCAGTTTAGTACCAGGAAACAATGAGCAGTACTTC.

The gene calls are TRBV6-2 or TRBV6-3 and TRBJ2-3; 8 positions match TRBD1. The CDR3 extends over 14 amino acids. The trim removed 1 base at V and 6 bases at J, leaving 3 bases unmatched. The germline gives CDR1 MNHEY, CDR2 SVGEGT. The CDR3 nucleotides are TGTGCCAGCAGTTACTGGCGACAGGGGGATACGCAGTATTTT. Translation gives CASSYWRQGDTQYF.

The rearrangement uses TRBV7-7 and TRBJ2-5; no reliable D call. CDR3 length equals 15 residues. The ends were cut back, 5 bases at V and 2 bases at J, with 15 bases in the middle. Germline CDR1 is SSHAT and CDR2 is FNYEAQ (reference sequence). Here the CDR3 reads CASSAVGAPQETQYF. CDR3 coding DNA: TGTGCCAGCAGCGCCGTAGGTGCCCCTCAAGAGACCCAGTACTTC.

The chain uses TRBV27 and TRBJ1-3; D is ambiguous. Germline-derived CDR1 and CDR2 are MNHEY and SMNVEV (reference sequence). The length of the CDR3 is 15 residues. Trimming stripped 5 bases from V and 2 bases from J, with 13 bases between. Here the CDR3 reads CASSERTGTGNTIYF. CDR3 sequence (DNA): TGTGCCAGCAGTGAAAGGACTGGGACTGGAAACACCATATATTTT.

Concerning this clonotype: A junction boundary mismatches the germline segment, possibly from a read error. The V and J genes are TRBV5-6 and TRBJ2-5; D not resolved. The DNA end is a closer match to TRBJ2-7, so the J assignment may be wrong. The CDR3 length is 13 residues. Germline CDR1 reads SGHDT; CDR2 reads YYEEEE. The CDR3, as DNA: TGTGCCGGCAGCTTTGGAACCCCGAGCGAGCAGTACTTC. Its protein product is CAGSFGTPSEQYF.

The chain is built from TRBV20-1 and TRBJ2-7; possibly TRBD2 for D (6 bases). This CDR3 is 12 amino acids long. The germline V gene has CDR1 DFQATT and CDR2 SNEGSKA (reference sequence). Deletions cut 2 bases from V and 3 bases from J, with 8 bases between. The CDR3, as DNA: TGCAGTGCTAGAATTAGCGGCTACGAGCAGTACTTC. Amino acid sequence: CSARISGYEQYF.

This clonotype was seen only a few times. The chain links TRBV29-1 to TRBJ1-1; D is undetermined. V dropped 1 base and J dropped 8 bases, with 14 bases sitting between them. This CDR3 is built from 13 residues. Germline CDR1 reads SQVTM; CDR2 reads ANQGSEA. The CDR3 sequence: CSVEGRQLLEAFF. Written as DNA, the CDR3 is TGCAGCGTTGAAGGTCGTCAGCTATTAGAAGCTTTCTTT.

The J gene is TRBJ2-7, the V gene TRBV4-1, with 10 bases lining up with TRBD1. Trimming at V came to 3 bases and at J to 2 bases, leaving 4 bases not matched to a gene. This CDR3 spans 15 amino acids. Germline V CDR1 and CDR2: MGHRA, YSYEKL. The CDR3 bases are TGCGCCAGCAGCCACTCAGGGACAGGGGCCTACGAGCAGTACTTC. Protein sequence: CASSHSGTGAYEQYF.

The gene calls are TRBV7-9 and TRBJ1-2, with 10 bases fitting TRBD1. This CDR3 is 17 amino acids long. CDR1 SEHNR and CDR2 FQNEAQ come from the germline V gene (reference sequence). The ends lost 3 bases at V and 6 bases at J; junction bases unmatched: 13. The CDR3 sequence: CASSFDRGQHPSHGYTF. In DNA form, the CDR3 reads TGTGCCAGCAGCTTCGACAGGGGGCAACACCCTTCACATGGCTACACCTTC.

With regard to this clonotype: At one of its ends the junction is not consistent with the germline gene, which may arise from a read error. This chain links TRBV4-3 with TRBJ2-3; perhaps TRBD1 as D (6 bases). Germline CDR1 reads LGHNA; CDR2 reads YSLEER. The CDR3 extends over 15 amino acids. CDR3 in amino acids: CASSQDRRGTGTQYF. CDR3 coding DNA: TGCGCCAGCAGCCAGGACAGACGAGGCACAGGTACGCAGTATTTT.